This entry describes one T cell receptor beta chain. The antigen is not known. The data belong to a study of OX40 agonist ivuxolimab in advanced cancers. Whole-study context: Every 2 weeks, ivuxolimab was infused into the patients intravenously at between 0.01 and 10 mg/kg. The study's findings and limits: Certain nonresponders likewise exhibited a low normalized T-cell clonal expansion.

The protocol was immunoSEQ multiplex PCR, while the TCRdb copy is restricted to in-frame clones and leaves out a portion. This sample has approximately 62,000 clones; approximately 85% occur once, and the top ten carry approximately 4.7%. Germline CDR1 MNHEY, CDR2 SVGAGI. This CDR3 is built from 15 residues. V dropped 6 bases and J dropped 9; count of bases not matched to a gene: 14. The receptor was derived from an adult with an advanced solid tumor such as melanoma, head and neck, liver or kidney cancer. The chain employs TRBV6-5 and TRBJ2-1, with 7 bases matching TRBD2. This specimen was CD4+ or CD8+ T cells sorted from blood, taken in a trial of the OX40 agonist ivuxolimab. The CDR3 DNA reads TGTGCCAGCAGACTATCCGGGGGGTACTTGGGTGAGCAGTTCTTC. Protein: CASRLSGGYLGEQFF.